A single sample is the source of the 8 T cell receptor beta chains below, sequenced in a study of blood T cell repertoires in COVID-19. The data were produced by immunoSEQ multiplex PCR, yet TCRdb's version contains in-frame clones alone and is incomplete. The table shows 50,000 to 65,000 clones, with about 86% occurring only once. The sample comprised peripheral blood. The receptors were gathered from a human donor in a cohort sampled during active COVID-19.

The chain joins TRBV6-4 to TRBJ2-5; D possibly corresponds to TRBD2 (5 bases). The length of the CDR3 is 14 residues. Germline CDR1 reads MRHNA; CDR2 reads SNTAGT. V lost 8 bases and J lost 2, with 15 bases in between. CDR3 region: CASLFNPGQETQYF. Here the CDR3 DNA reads TGTGCCAGCCTATTTAATCCGGGACAAGAGACCCAGTACTTC.

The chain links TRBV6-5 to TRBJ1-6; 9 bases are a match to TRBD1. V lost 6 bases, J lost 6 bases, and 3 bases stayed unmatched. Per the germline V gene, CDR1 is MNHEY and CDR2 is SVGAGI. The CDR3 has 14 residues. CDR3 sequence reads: CASRPGQGNSPLHF. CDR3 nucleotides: TGTGCCAGCAGACCGGGACAGGGTAATTCACCCCTCCACTTT.

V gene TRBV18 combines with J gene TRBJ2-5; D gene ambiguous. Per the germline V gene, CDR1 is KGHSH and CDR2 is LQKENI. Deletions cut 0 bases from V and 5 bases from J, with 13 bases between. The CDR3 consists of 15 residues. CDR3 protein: CASSPPTTPDETQYF. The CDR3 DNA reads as TGTGCCAGCTCACCACCTACTACCCCTGATGAGACCCAGTACTTC.

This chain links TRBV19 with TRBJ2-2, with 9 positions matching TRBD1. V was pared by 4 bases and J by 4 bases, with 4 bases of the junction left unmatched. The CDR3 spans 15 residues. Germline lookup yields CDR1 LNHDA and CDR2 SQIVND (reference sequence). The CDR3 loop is CASSRTGAGTGELFF. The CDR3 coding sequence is TGTGCCAGTAGTAGGACAGGGGCGGGCACCGGGGAGCTGTTTTTT.

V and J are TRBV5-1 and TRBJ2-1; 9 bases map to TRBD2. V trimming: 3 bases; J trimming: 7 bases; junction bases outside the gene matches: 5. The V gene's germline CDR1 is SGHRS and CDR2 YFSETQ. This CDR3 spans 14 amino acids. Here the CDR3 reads CASSWVAGVNEQFF. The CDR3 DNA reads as TGCGCCAGCAGCTGGGTAGCGGGAGTGAATGAGCAGTTCTTC. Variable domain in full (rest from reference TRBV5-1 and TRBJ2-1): KAGVTQTPRYLIKTRGQQVTLSCSPISGHRSVSWYQQTPGQGLQFLFEYFSETQRNKGNFPGRFSGRQFSNSRSEMNVSTLELGDSALYLCASSWVAGVNEQFFGPGTRLTVL.

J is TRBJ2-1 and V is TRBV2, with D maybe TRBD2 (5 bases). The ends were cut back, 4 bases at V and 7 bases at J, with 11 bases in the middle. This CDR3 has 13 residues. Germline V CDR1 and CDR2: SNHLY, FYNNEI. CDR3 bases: TGTGCCAGCAGTGTACTAGTGGGGAATGAGCAGTTCTTC. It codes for CASSVLVGNEQFF.

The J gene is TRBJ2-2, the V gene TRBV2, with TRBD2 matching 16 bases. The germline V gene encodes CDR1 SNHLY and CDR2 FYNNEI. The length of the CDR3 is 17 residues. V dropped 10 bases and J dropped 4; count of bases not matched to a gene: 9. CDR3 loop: CATGRGLAGGITGELFF. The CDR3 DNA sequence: TGTGCCACTGGCCGGGGACTAGCGGGAGGGATCACCGGGGAGCTGTTTTTT.

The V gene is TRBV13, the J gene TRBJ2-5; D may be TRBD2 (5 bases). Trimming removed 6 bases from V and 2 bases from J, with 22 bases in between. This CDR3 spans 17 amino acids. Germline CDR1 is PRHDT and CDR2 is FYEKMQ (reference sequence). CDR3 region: CASRANPPGIPQETQYF. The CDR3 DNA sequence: TGTGCCAGCAGGGCAAACCCCCCCGGGATACCTCAAGAGACCCAGTACTTC.